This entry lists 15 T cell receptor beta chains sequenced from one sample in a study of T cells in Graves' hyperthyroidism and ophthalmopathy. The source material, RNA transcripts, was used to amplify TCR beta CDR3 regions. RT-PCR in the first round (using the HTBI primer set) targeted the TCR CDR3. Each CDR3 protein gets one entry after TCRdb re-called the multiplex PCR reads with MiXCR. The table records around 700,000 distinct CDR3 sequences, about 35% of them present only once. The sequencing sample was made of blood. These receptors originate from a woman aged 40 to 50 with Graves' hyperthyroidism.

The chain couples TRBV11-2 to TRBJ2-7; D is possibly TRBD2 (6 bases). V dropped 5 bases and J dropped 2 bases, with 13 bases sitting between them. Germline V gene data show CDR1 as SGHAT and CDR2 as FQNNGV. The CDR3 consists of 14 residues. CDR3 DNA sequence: TGTGCCAGCAGCGGGGGGTCCTTTACCTACGAGCAGTACTTC. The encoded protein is CASSGGSFTYEQYF.

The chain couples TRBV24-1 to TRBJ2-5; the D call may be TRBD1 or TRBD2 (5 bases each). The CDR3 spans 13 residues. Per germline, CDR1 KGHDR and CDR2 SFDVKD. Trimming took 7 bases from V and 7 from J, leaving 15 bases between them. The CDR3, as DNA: TGTGCCACCAGCGCTCGGGACGAAGGGACCCAGTACTTC. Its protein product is CATSARDEGTQYF.

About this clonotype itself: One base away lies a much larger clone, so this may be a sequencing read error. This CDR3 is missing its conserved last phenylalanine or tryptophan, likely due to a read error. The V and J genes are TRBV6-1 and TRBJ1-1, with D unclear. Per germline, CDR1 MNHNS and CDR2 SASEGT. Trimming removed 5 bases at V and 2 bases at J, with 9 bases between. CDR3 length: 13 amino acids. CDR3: CASSTPYNTEAFL. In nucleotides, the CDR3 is TGTGCCAGCAGTACCCCATATAACACTGAAGCTTTCCTT.

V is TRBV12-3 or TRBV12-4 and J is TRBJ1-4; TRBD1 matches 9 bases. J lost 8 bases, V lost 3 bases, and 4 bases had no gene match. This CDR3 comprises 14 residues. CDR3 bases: TGTGCCAGCAGTTTTCGGGACAGGGAGGAAAAACTGTTTTTT. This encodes CASSFRDREEKLFF.

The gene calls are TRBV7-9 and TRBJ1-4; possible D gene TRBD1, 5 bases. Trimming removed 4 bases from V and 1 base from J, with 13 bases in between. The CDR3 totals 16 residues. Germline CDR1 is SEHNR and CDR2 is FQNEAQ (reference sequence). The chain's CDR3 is CASSSGSFETNEKLFF. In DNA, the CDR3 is TGTGCCAGCAGCTCAGGGAGTTTTGAAACTAATGAAAAACTGTTTTTT. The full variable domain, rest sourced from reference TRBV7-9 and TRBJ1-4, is DTGVSQNPRHKITKRGQNVTFRCDPISEHNRLYWYRQTLGQGPEFLTYFQNEAQLEKSRLLSDRFSAERPKGSFSTLEIQRTEQGDSAMYLCASSSGSFETNEKLFFGSGTQLSVL.

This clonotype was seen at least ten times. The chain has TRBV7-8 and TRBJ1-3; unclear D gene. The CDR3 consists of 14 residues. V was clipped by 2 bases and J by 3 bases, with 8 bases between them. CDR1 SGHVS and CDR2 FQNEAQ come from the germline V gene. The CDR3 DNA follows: TGTGCCAGCAGCTTAATAGGCTTTGGAAACACCATATATTTT. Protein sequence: CASSLIGFGNTIYF.

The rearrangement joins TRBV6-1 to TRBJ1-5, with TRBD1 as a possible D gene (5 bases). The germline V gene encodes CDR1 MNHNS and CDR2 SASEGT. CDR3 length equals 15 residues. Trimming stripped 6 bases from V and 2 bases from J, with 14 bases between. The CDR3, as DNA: TGTGCCAGCAGCGGCGGGACTTGGGGCAATCAGCCCCAGCATTTT. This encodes CASSGGTWGNQPQHF.

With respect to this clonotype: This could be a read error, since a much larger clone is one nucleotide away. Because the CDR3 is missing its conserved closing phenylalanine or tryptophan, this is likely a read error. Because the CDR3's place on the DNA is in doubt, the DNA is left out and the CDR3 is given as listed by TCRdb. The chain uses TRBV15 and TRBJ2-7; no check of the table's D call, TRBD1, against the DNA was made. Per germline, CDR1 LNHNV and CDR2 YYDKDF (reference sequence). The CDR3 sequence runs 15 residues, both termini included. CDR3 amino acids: CATSRTRDRDGEQCL.

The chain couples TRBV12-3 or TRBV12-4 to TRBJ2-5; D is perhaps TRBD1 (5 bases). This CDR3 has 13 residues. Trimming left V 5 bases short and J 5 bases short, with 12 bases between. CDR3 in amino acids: CASSESRVETQYF. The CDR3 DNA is TGTGCCAGCAGTGAAAGCAGGGTGGAGACCCAGTACTTC.

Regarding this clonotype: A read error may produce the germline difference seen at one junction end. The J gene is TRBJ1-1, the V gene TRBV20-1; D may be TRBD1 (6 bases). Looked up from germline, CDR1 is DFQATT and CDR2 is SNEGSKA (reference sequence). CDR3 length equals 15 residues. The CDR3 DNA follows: TGTGCCTGGGGAACACAGAACAGGGATCACACTGAAGCTTTCTTT. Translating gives CAWGTQNRDHTEAFF.

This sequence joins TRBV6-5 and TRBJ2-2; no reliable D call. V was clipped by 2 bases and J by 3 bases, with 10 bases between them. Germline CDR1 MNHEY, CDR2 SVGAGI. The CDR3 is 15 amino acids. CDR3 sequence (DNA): TGTGCCAGCAGTTACCTCCTTGGCCACACCGGGGAGCTGTTTTTT. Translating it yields CASSYLLGHTGELFF.

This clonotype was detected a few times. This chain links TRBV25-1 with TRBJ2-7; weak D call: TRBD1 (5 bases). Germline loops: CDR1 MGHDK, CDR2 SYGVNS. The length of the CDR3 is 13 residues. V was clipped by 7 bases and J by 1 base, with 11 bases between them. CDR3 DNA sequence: TGTGCCAGCACCAAGGGGCGTTCCTACGAGCAGTACTTC. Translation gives CASTKGRSYEQYF.

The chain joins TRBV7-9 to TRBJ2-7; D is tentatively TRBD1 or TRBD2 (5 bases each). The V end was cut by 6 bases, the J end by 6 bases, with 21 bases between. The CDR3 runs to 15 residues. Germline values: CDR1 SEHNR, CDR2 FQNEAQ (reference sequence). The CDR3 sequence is CASSGRTHRGSEQYF. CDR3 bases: TGTGCCAGCAGTGGTCGGACACACCGCGGGTCCGAGCAGTACTTC.

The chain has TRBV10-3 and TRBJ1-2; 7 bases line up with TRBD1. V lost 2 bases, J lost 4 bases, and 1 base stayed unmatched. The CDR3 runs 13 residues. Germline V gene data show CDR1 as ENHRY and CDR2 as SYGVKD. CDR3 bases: TGTGCCATCAGTGAGGGGACAGTCTATGGCTACACCTTC. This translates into CAISEGTVYGYTF.

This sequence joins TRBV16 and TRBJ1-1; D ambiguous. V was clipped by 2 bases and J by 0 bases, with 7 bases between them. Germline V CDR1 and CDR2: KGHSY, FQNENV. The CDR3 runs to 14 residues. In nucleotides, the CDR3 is TGTGCCAGCAGCCAACAGGTTTTGAACACTGAAGCTTTCTTT. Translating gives CASSQQVLNTEAFF.